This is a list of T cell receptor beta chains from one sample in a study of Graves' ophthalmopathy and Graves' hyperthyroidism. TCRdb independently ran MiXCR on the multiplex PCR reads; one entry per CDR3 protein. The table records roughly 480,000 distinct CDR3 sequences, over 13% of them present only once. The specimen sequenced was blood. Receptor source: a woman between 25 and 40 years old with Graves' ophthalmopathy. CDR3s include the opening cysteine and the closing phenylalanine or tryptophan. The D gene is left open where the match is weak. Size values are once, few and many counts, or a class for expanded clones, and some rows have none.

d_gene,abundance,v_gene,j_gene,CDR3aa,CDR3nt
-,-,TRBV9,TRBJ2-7,CASSAAGSSYEQCF,TGTGCCAGCAGCGCGGCCGGGAGCTCCTACGAGCAGTGCTTC
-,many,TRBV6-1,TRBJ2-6,CASSGESGANVLTF,TGTGCCAGCAGCGGAGAATCTGGGGCCAACGTCCTGACTTTC
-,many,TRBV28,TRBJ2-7,CASKFIEQAYEQYF,TGTGCCAGCAAATTTATCGAGCAGGCCTACGAGCAGTACTTC
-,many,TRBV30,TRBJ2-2,CAWSGLPPNTGELFF,TGTGCCTGGAGTGGCCTACCACCCAACACCGGGGAGCTGTTTTTT
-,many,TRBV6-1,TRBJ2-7,CASSETGNYEQYF,TGTGCCAGCAGTGAAACAGGGAACTACGAGCAGTACTTC
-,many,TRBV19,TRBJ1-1,CASSIEGVEAFF,TGTGCCAGTAGTATAGAAGGAGTTGAAGCTTTCTTT
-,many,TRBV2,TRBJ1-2,CASSEGAVGGYTF,TGTGCCAGCAGTGAAGGGGCAGTCGGTGGCTACACCTTC
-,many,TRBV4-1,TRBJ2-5,CASSQVLLETQYF,TGCGCCAGCAGCCAAGTTCTCCTGGAGACCCAGTACTTC
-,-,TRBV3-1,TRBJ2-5,CASSVGRTQYF,TGTGCCAGCAGCGTGGGTAGGACCCAGTACTTC
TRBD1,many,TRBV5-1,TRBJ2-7,CASSLGQGFDEQYF,TGCGCCAGCAGCCTAGGACAGGGTTTCGACGAGCAGTACTTC
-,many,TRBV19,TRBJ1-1,CASSTRDRVKGWGAFF,TGTGCCAGTAGCACCAGGGACCGGGTCAAAGGTTGGGGAGCTTTCTTT
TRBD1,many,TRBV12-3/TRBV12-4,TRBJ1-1,CAGGTGADGTEAFF,TGTGCCGGAGGGACAGGGGCGGACGGTACTGAAGCTTTCTTT
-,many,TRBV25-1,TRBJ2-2,CASSEYGVGANTGELFF,TGTGCCAGCAGTGAATACGGGGTCGGAGCGAACACCGGGGAGCTGTTTTTT
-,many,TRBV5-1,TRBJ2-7,CASSVEDGFSYEQYF,TGCGCCAGCAGCGTGGAGGACGGCTTCTCCTACGAGCAGTACTTC
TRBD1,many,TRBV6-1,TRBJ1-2,CAGGQGTKYGYTF,TGTGCCGGAGGACAGGGGACAAAGTATGGCTACACCTTC
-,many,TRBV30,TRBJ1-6,CAWSVAYNSPLHF,TGTGCCTGGAGTGTAGCCTATAATTCACCCCTCCACTTT
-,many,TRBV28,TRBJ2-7,CASSFYRELYEQYF,TGTGCCAGCAGTTTTTACAGGGAGCTCTACGAGCAGTACTTC
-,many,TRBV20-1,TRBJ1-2,CSARTTGYGYTF,TGCAGTGCTAGAACGACAGGCTATGGCTACACCTTC
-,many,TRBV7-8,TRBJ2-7,CASSSTIQGYEQYF,TGTGCCAGCAGCTCGACTATCCAGGGCTACGAGCAGTACTTC
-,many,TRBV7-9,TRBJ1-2,CASSSPDSNYGYTF,TGTGCCAGCAGCTCCCCGGACAGCAACTATGGCTACACCTTC
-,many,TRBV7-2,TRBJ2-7,CASSLALWQEQYF,TGTGCCAGCAGCTTAGCGCTCTGGCAGGAGCAGTACTTC
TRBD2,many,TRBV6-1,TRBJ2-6,CASSLSGTYSGANVLTF,TGTGCCAGCAGCCTTAGCGGGACATACTCTGGGGCCAACGTCCTGACTTTC
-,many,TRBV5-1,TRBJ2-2,CASSWDLSGTGELFF,TGCGCCAGCAGCTGGGACCTATCCGGGACCGGGGAGCTGTTTTTT
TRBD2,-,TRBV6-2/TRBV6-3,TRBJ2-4,CASSYSASGTRNIQYF,TGTGCCAGCAGTTACTCGGCTAGCGGGACGAGAAACATTCAGTACTTC
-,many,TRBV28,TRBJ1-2,CASNTGLVYGYTF,TGTGCCAGCAATACAGGGTTGGTCTATGGCTACACCTTC
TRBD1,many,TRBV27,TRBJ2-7,CASSPYRGPTSHEQYF,TGTGCCAGCAGTCCCTACAGGGGGCCAACCTCCCACGAGCAGTACTTC
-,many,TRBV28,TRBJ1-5,CASSPPGTHSNQPQHF,TGTGCCAGCAGTCCGCCGGGTACCCATAGCAATCAGCCCCAGCATTTT
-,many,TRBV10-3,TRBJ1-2,CAIEGSSYGYTF,TGTGCCATCGAGGGGAGCAGCTATGGCTACACCTTC
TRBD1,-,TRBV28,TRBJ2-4,CASSSGFILAPDRVRLAKNIQYF,TGTGCCAGCAGTTCAGGGTTCATCTTAGCGCCGGACAGGGTTCGCCTGGCCAAAAACATTCAGTACTTC
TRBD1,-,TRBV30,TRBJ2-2,CAWRTHRDRGLPGVITGELFF,TGTGCCTGGAGAACTCACCGGGACAGGGGGCTCCCGGGTGTCATTACCGGGGAGCTGTTTTTT
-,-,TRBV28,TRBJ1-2,CASSPLGQVEGYTF,TGTGCCAGCAGTCCCTTGGGGCAGGTGGAAGGCTACACCTTC